This TCR beta chain was captured by sequencing in a study of shared clonotypes between healthy human individuals (dated by TCRdb to the early 2020s). With respect to the entire study: The cohort included three men and a couple of women between 18 and 49 years of age. To increase sequencing depth and limit assay-specific biases, TCR repertoire library preparation and sequencing were carried out by different laboratories using diverse techniques. To estimate repertoire size and how much clonotype sharing occurs between individuals, the study deeply sequenced the blood TCR repertoires of five or six healthy adults. Per donor, leukapheresis produced somewhere between about 0.94 and 10 billion PBMCs. For each donor, CD4 naive and CD4 memory were each run on three plates, CD8 naive on two plates, and CD8 memory on one plate. General conclusions and limits of the study: When several donors were compared, the shared fraction of clonotypes was about 5.4% for naive CD4, approximately 3.3% for naive CD8, 2% to 2.5% for memory CD4, and around 0.4% for memory CD8. Compared with non-shared clonotypes, clonotypes shared by all four sorted-subset donors had higher generation probabilities. Because the study included a small number of donors, the genetic and exposure-history diversity represented was limited. Sampling was restricted to blood, and TCR repertoires in tissues likely differ from the TCR repertoires found in blood. Pairwise subsampling led to the expectation that sequencing depth would affect the degree of clonotype sharing among donors. Estimated clonotype richness was generally larger for naive than for memory subsets. Even with the large sequencing depth, rarefaction of the sorted-subset datasets indicated that sequencing was incomplete.

Turning to this clone: Its binding antigen is unknown. No quality values exist for individual bases; no much larger clone is one base distant.

Healthy HIV-negative adults with no recently reported acute infections or vaccinations were included as donors. Every donor was a Caucasian adult living in Nashville, Tennessee, USA. CD4+ T cells were enriched by magnetic negative selection; naive cells were then positively selected on CD45RA, and the negative fraction formed the memory subset. Blood was obtained by leukapheresis, after which PBMCs were separated by Ficoll-Histopaque density gradient centrifugation and cryopreserved in liquid nitrogen vapor phase. Purity and quantity of every magnetically sorted T cell population were checked by analytical flow cytometry. From each sorted fraction, genomic DNA was isolated and quantified by UV absorbance on a Nanodrop 2000c. TCR CDR3 regions were amplified from genomic DNA by multiplex PCR using the deep immunoSEQ assay. Extracted genomic DNA from each cell subset was spread evenly across all wells of several immunoSEQ 96-well plates, with each plate serving as a replicate. For sorted subsets, each replicate PCR was loaded with around 200 ng genomic DNA, equivalent to approximately 27,000 T cell genomes. Purified libraries were measured with a Qubit 3.0 fluorometer, size-checked on a Bioanalyzer 2100, and measured again with the KAPA Library Quantification kit. Every immunoSEQ 96-well plate was sequenced on a separate single-read 150-cycle Illumina NextSeq 550 flow cell. As for the authors' bioinformatics: The immunoSEQ output contained only junctional sequences without quality scores, so filtering could not match that applied to full-length reads. Sequences were annotated with PyIR, a Python wrapper for IgBLAST v1.9, and V/J genes and CDR3 were assigned using IMGT germline references. Reads with weak V/J assignments (E-value above 1e-6), missing CDR3, stop codons, out-of-frame junctions, or ambiguous translated residues were removed. A V3J clonotype was defined by an identical inferred V gene, J gene, and CDR3 amino acid sequence. Percentage overlap between repertoires was calculated by dividing the number of shared unique clonotypes by the size of the smaller repertoire. Richness of each repertoire was evaluated using RTK rarefaction, the Chao1 estimator, and Recon v2.1 estimates of unobserved clonotypes. Generation probabilities were computed with OLGA for all TCRbeta clonotypes obtained by the gDNA method from a handful of donors. TCRdb retrieved this table from immuneACCESS and kept in-frame rearrangements only. Not all clones are present; in checked studies, unresolved V genes account for under half, and no reason is known for the remainder. That table supplies the V and J calls and clone size; D and trimming were determined from the DNA. The sample records some 2.4 million clones, under 95% of which are singletons. 0.36% of the sample lies in the top ten.

V is cut back by 6 bases and J by 5 bases, with 8 bases in the junction unmatched. The CDR3 starts with the cysteine, ends with the phenylalanine, and has 14 residues. The DNA shown is the 42-base CDR3, in frame from base 1. CDR1 and CDR2 are read off the germline V gene as MDHEN and SYDVKM. This TCR was sampled from a man in his late teens or twenties in good health. Some clones in this sample may be carry-over from other donors' samples. The V and J segments used are TRBV28 and TRBJ2-5, and TRBD2 matches 8 of the central bases. Sequencing was performed on naive CD4+ T cells from PBMCs. Reading the label with the study, this specimen's cell subset or site is: CD45RA+ positively selected. The nucleotides read TGTGCCAGCAGATTCGGGGGGGGAAGGGAGACCCAGTACTTC. This translates into CASRFGGGRETQYF.